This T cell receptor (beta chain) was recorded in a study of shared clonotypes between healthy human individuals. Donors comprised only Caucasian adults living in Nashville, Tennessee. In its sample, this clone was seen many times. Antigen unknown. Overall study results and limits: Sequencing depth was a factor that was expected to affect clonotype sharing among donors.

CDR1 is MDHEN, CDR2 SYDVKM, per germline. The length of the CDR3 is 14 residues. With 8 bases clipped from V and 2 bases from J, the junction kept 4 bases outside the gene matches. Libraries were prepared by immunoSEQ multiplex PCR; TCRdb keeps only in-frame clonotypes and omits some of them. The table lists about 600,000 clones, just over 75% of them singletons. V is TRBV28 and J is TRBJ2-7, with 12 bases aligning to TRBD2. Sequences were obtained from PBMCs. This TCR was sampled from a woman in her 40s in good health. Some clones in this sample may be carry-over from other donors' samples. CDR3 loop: CASLAGGRTYEQYF. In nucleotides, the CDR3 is TGTGCCAGCCTAGCGGGAGGGAGGACCTACGAGCAGTACTTC.